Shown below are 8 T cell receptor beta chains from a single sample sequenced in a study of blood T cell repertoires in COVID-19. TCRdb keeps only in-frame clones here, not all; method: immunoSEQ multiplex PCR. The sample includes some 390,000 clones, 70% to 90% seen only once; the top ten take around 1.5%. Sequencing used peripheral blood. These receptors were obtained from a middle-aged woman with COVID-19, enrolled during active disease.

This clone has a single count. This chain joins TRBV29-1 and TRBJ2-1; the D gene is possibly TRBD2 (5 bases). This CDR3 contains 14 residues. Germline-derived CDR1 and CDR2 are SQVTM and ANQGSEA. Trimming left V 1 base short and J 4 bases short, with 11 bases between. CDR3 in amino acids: CSVEGGHPYNEQFF. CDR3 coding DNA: TGCAGCGTTGAAGGAGGGCACCCTTACAATGAGCAGTTCTTC.

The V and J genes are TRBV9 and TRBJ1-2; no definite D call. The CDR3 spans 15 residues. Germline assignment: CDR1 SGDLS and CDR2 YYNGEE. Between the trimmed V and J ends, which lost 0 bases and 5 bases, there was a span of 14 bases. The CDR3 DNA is TGTGCCAGCAGCGTAGGGACTGGGATGTTATATGGCTACACCTTC. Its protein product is CASSVGTGMLYGYTF.

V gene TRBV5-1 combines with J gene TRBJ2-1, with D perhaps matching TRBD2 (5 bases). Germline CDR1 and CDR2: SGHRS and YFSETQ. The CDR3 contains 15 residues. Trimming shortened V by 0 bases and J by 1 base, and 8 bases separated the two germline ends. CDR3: CASSLVSGSYNEQFF. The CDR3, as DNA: TGCGCCAGCAGCTTGGTCAGCGGATCCTACAATGAGCAGTTCTTC.

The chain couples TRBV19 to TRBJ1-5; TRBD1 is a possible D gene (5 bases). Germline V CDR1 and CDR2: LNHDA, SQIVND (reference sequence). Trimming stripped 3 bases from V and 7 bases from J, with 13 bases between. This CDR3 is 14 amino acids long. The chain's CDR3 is CASSMGEGLQPQHF. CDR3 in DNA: TGTGCCAGTAGTATGGGGGAGGGCCTACAGCCCCAGCATTTT.

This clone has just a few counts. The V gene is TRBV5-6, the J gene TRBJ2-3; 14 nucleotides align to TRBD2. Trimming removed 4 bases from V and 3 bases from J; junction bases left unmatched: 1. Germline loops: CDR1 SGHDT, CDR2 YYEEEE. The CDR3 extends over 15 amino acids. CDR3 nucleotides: TGTGCCAGCAGCCGGACTAGCGGGGGGACAGATACGCAGTATTTT. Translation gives CASSRTSGGTDTQYF.

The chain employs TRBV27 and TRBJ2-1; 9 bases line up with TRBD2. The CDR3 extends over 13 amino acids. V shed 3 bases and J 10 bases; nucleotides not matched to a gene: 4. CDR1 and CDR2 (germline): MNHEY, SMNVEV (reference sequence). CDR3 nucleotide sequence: TGTGCCAGCAGTTTTCAGCTAGCGGGAGAGCAGTTCTTC. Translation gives CASSFQLAGEQFF.

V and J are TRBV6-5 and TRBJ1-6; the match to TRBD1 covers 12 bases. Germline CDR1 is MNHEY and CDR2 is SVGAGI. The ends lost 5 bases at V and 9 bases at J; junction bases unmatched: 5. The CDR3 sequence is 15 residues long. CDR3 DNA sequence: TGTGCCAGCAGTCGGGACAGGGGGCGTACTTCACCCCTCCACTTT. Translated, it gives CASSRDRGRTSPLHF.

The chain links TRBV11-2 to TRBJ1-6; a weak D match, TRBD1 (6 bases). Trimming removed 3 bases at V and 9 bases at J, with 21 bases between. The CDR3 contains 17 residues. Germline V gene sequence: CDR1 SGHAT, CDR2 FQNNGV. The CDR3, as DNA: TGTGCCAGCAGCTTCAGCCCTCGGGGGGCGCAGGGTTCACCCCTCCACTTT. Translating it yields CASSFSPRGAQGSPLHF.